This TCR beta chain was found in a study of Graves' ophthalmopathy and Graves' hyperthyroidism. RNA transcripts provided the template for amplifying TCR beta CDR3 regions. HTBI primers were used in a first-round RT-PCR, which preceded a second-round multiplex PCR. TCRdb processed the multiplex PCR reads anew with MiXCR; each CDR3 protein has one entry. The sample lists 500,000 to 800,000 distinct CDR3 sequences, 35% to 50% seen once, with over 2.5% in the top ten. Germline V CDR1 and CDR2: SGHVS, FNYEAQ. The CDR3 is made up of 14 amino acids. Worth noting for this clonotype: Its target is not known. A much larger clone lies one base from this, so it may be a read error.

Reliance was placed on clinical symptoms, serum thyroxine, TRAb, thyroid ultrasound and orbital computed tomography for diagnosis. Overall study results and limits: It was with 70.59% sensitivity and approximately 75% specificity that the model predicted ophthalmopathy progression. Among thyroid clonotypes expanded above 0.001 frequency, most also appeared in blood.

V gene TRBV7-6 combines with J gene TRBJ2-5, with TRBD1 matching 8 bases. Sample: peripheral blood. This TCR derives from an adult man with Graves' ophthalmopathy. The CDR3 nucleotides read TGTGCCAGCAGCTGGAGGACAGGGCAAGGGACCCAGTACTTC. Translating it yields CASSWRTGQGTQYF.